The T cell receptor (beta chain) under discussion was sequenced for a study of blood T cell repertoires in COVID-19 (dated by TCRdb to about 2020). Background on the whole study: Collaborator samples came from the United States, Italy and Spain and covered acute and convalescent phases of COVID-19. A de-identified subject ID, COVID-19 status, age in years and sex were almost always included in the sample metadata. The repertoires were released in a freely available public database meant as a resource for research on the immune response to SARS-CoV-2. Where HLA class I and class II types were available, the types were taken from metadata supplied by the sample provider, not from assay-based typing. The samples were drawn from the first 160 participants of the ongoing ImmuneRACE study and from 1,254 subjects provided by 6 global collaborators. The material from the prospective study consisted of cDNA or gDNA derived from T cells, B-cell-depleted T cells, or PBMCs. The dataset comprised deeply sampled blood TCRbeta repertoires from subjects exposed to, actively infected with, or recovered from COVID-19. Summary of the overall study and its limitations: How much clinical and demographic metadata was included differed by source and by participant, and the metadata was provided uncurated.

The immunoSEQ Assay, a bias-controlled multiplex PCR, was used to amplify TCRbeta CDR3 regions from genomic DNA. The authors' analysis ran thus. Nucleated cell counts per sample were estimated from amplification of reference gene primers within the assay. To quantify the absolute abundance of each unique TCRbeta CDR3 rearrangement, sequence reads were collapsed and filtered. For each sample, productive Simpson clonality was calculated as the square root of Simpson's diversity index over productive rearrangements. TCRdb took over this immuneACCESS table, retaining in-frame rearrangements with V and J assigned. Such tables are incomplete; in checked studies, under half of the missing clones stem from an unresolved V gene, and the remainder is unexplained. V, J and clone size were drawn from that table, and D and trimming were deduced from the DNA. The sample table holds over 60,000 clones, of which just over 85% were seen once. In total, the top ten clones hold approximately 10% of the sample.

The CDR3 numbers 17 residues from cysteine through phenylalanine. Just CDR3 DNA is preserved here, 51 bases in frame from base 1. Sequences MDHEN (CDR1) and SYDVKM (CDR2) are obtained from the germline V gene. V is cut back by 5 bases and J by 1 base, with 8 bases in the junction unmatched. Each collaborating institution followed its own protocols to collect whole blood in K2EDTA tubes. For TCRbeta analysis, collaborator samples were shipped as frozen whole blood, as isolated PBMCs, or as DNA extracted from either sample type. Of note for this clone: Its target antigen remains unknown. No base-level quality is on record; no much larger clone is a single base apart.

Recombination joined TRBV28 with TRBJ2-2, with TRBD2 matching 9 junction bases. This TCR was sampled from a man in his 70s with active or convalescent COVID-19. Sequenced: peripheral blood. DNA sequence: TGTGCCAGCAGTCCAATTAGCGGGAGAAAGAACACCGGGGAGCTGTTTTTT. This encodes CASSPISGRKNTGELFF.